This TCR beta chain was recovered during a study of Ad26.COV2.S vaccination and SARS-CoV-2 variants. The germline CDR1 and CDR2 sequences are SGHNT and YYREEE (reference sequence). The CDR3 runs 16 residues. V shed 4 bases and J 12 bases; nucleotides not matched to a gene: 10. Measured with immunoSEQ multiplex PCR; TCRdb has only the in-frame clones, and not every one. The data contain roughly 400,000 clones, 80% to 95% of them seen just once; the ten biggest clones take up more than 3.5%. Treatment meaning: some 19 received Ad26.COV2.S at low or high dose, single or two shots; roughly 5 received placebo; per-sample allocation not given. The investigators took samples on day 63 after the first vaccine or placebo injection.

The receptor was derived from a person between 18 and 65 years old who received the Ad26.COV2.S COVID-19 vaccine or a placebo. This chain joins TRBV5-4 and TRBJ2-1; 16 bases map to TRBD2. Source: peripheral blood, taken in a trial of Ad26.COV2.S vaccine versus placebo. The CDR3 nucleotides read TGTGCCAGCAGCAGGAAAGGGACTAGCGGGAGGGAAGGGCAGTTCTTC. This sequence encodes CASSRKGTSGREGQFF.